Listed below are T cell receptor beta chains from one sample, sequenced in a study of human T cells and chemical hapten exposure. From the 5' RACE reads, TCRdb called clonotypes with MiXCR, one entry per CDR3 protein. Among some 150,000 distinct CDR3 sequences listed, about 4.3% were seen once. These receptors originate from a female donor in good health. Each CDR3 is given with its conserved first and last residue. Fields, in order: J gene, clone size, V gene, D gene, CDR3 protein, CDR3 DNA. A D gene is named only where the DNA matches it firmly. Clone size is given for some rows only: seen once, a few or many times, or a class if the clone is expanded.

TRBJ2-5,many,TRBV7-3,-,CASSSKGPTGESETQYF,TGTGCCAGCAGCTCCAAAGGTCCGACCGGGGAGTCAGAGACCCAGTACTTC
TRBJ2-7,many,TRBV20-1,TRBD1,CSARGQGAREQYF,TGCAGTGCTAGGGGACAGGGGGCGCGCGAGCAGTACTTC
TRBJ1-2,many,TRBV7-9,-,CASSLKDSGYTF,TGTGCCAGCAGCTTGAAAGACAGCGGCTACACCTTC
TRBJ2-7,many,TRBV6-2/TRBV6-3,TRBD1,CASTLGGQGPYEQYF,TGTGCCAGCACCCTTGGGGGACAGGGCCCCTACGAGCAGTACTTC
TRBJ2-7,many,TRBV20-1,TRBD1,CSARDRRQGSNEQYF,TGCAGTGCTAGAGATCGGAGACAGGGATCGAACGAGCAGTACTTC
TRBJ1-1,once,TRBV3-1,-,CASSQEGGRGAFF,TGTGCCAGCAGCCAAGAGGGAGGTAGAGGAGCTTTCTTT
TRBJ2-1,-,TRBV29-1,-,CSGLTMASYNEQFF,TGCAGCGGCCTGACTATGGCCTCCTACAATGAGCAGTTCTTC
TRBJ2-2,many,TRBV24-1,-,CATSGTSTNTGELFF,TGTGCCACCAGTGGCACAAGTACGAACACCGGGGAGCTGTTTTTT
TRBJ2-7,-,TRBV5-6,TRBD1,CASSFQTGYYEQYF,TGTGCCAGCAGCTTTCAGACAGGGTACTACGAGCAGTACTTC
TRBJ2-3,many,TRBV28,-,CASTSYSDTQYF,TGTGCCAGCACCTCTTATAGCGATACGCAGTATTTT
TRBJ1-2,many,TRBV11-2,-,CASSPRGWGYGYTF,TGTGCCAGCAGCCCCAGGGGATGGGGCTATGGCTACACCTTC
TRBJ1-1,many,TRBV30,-,CAWSVLLNTEAFF,TGTGCCTGGAGTGTACTATTGAACACTGAAGCTTTCTTT
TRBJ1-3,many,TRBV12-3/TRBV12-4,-,CASTLRDGNTIYF,TGTGCCAGCACTCTCCGGGACGGAAACACCATATATTTT
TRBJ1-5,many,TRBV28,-,CASSSAMGQPQHF,TGTGCCAGCAGTTCCGCAATGGGGCAGCCCCAGCATTTT
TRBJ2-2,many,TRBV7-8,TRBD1,CASREARGRNTGELFF,TGTGCCAGCAGGGAGGCCAGGGGGCGGAACACCGGGGAGCTGTTTTTT
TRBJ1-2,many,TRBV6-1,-,CASSEVEGHGYTF,TGTGCCAGCAGTGAAGTCGAAGGGCATGGCTACACCTTC
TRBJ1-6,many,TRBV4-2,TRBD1,CASSRGTGGGSPLHF,TGTGCCAGCAGCCGTGGGACAGGGGGCGGTTCACCCCTCCACTTT
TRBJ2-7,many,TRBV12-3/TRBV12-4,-,CASRINRQESSYEQYF,TGTGCCAGCAGAATCAACCGACAGGAAAGCTCCTACGAGCAGTACTTC
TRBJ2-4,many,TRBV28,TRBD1,CASRGQGVRGNIQYF,TGTGCCAGCAGGGGACAGGGGGTGCGGGGAAACATTCAGTACTTC
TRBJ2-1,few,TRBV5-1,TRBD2,CASSTGLAAGLSSYNEQFF,TGCGCCAGCAGCACGGGACTAGCGGCAGGGTTAAGCTCCTACAATGAGCAGTTCTTC
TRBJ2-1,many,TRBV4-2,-,CASSQDLARVPNEQFF,TGTGCCAGCAGCCAAGATCTAGCGAGGGTACCTAATGAGCAGTTCTTC
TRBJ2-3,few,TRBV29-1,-,CSVGGYSRHSTDTQYF,TGCAGCGTTGGGGGATACAGTCGACATAGCACAGATACGCAGTATTTT
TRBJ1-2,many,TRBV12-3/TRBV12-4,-,CASSFVQNHGYTF,TGTGCCAGCAGTTTTGTCCAAAATCATGGCTACACCTTC
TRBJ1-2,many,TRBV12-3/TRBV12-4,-,CASTTGYYGYTF,TGTGCCAGTACGACAGGCTACTATGGCTACACCTTC
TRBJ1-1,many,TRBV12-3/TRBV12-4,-,CASSLMGTEAFF,TGTGCCAGCAGTTTAATGGGGACTGAAGCTTTCTTT
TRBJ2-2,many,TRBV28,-,CASSLGHSTGELFF,TGTGCCAGCAGTTTGGGACACTCCACCGGGGAGCTGTTTTTT
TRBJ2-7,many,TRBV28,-,CASSLKLEQYF,TGTGCCAGCAGTTTAAAGTTGGAGCAGTACTTC
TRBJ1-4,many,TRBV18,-,CASSPRGAQGRNEKLFF,TGTGCCAGCTCACCGCGGGGAGCTCAGGGTAGAAATGAAAAACTGTTTTTT
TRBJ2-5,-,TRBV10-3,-,CAISESLSPGEETQYF,TGTGCCATCAGTGAGTCGTTGAGCCCTGGGGAAGAGACCCAGTACTTC
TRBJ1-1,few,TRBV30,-,CAWRGRANTEAFF,TGTGCCTGGAGAGGCAGGGCGAACACTGAAGCTTTCTTT
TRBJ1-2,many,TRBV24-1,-,CATSEAGANYGYTF,TGTGCCACCAGTGAGGCGGGGGCCAACTATGGCTACACCTTC
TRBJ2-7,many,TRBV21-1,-,CASRRQFRWGTEKYEQYF,TGTGCCAGCAGACGACAATTTCGTTGGGGGACAGAAAAATACGAGCAGTACTTC
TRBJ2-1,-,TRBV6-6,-,CASRGHMNCYNEQFF,TGTGCCAGCAGGGGACATATGAACTGCTACAATGAGCAGTTCTTC
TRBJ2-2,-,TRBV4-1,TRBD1,CASSMHPPATGAGELFF,TGCGCCAGCAGCATGCATCCCCCAGCGACAGGGGCCGGGGAGCTGTTTTTT
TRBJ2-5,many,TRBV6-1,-,CASSEAGRDYGSQYF,TGTGCCAGCAGTGAAGCTGGCAGGGATTACGGGTCCCAGTACTTC
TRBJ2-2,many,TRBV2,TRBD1,CASSSGTGGYTGELFF,TGTGCCAGCAGTTCCGGGACAGGGGGCTACACCGGGGAGCTGTTTTTT
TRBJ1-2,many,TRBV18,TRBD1,CASSPTQGEDGYTF,TGTGCCAGCTCACCAACACAGGGGGAGGATGGCTACACCTTC
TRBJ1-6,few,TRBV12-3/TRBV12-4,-,CASSPDRSNSPLHF,TGTGCCAGCAGCCCAGATAGGAGTAATTCACCCCTCCACTTT
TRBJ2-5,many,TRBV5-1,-,CASTSGTSSRSQYF,TGCGCCAGCACCTCCGGGACCTCTTCTCGTTCCCAGTACTTC
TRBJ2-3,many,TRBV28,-,CASSVTRTDLTDTQYF,TGTGCCAGCAGTGTGACACGGACAGACCTCACAGATACGCAGTATTTT